This passage covers 30 T cell receptor beta chains from one sample sequenced in a study of PD-1 blockade in mismatch repair-deficient tumors. Using immunoSEQ multiplex PCR, the repertoire was profiled, and TCRdb retains in-frame clones only, with some absent. The table lists just under 65,000 clones, approximately 90% of them singletons. Sample: peripheral blood, taken 52 weeks after starting pembrolizumab. The receptor source for this set is an adult with mismatch repair-deficient cancer.

This clone was observed once. This chain uses TRBV28 with TRBJ2-7; D call uncertain. Germline CDR1 reads MDHEN; CDR2 reads SYDVKM. The CDR3 is made up of 15 amino acids. Trimming cost V 2 bases and J 7 bases, with 18 bases left between them. In DNA form, the CDR3 reads TGTGCCAGCAGTTTAACGGCGCTGGCCCTCAGGGAGCAGTACTTC. Translated, it gives CASSLTALALREQYF.

This sequence joins TRBV4-1 and TRBJ2-5; D is unresolved. Trimming left V 0 bases short and J 2 bases short, with 10 bases between. Germline V gene data show CDR1 as MGHRA and CDR2 as YSYEKL. This CDR3 comprises 15 residues. In DNA form, the CDR3 reads TGCGCCAGCAGCCAAGATCGCACAGCTCAAGAGACCCAGTACTTC. It codes for CASSQDRTAQETQYF.

In this sample, this clone turned up a few times. This rearrangement joins TRBV5-1 to TRBJ2-7; 9 bases agree with TRBD1. From germline, CDR1 is SGHRS and CDR2 YFSETQ. The V segment lost 7 bases and the J segment 4 bases; nucleotides outside the gene matches: 3. This CDR3 has 12 amino acids. CDR3 bases: TGCGCCAGCCGGGACAGGGATTACGAGCAGTACTTC. Translation: CASRDRDYEQYF.

The rearrangement links TRBV7-9 to TRBJ1-2; 7 bases match TRBD1. The CDR3 covers 13 residues. Losses at the gene ends were 5 bases for V and 4 bases for J; bases not matched to a gene: 4. CDR1 is SEHNR and CDR2 is FQNEAQ in the germline V gene (reference sequence). The CDR3 spells CASSATGTYGYTF. The DNA for the CDR3 is TGTGCCAGCAGCGCGACAGGGACCTATGGCTACACCTTC.

The V and J genes are TRBV29-1 and TRBJ1-4; unclear D gene. V was trimmed by 3 bases and J by 0 bases, leaving 8 bases between them. This CDR3 spans 14 amino acids. The germline CDR1 and CDR2 sequences are SQVTM and ANQGSEA. The CDR3: CSVDRVATNEKLFF. In DNA form, the CDR3 reads TGCAGCGTTGACCGAGTTGCAACTAATGAAAAACTGTTTTTT.

V gene TRBV28 combines with J gene TRBJ2-3; possibly TRBD1 for D (6 bases). The CDR3 extends over 14 amino acids. Deletions cut 5 bases from V and 0 bases from J, with 9 bases between. Germline loops: CDR1 MDHEN, CDR2 SYDVKM. DNA for the CDR3: TGTGCCAGCAGTAGCGACAGGAGCACAGATACGCAGTATTTT. It yields the protein CASSSDRSTDTQYF. The full variable domain, completed using reference TRBV28 and TRBJ2-3, is DVKVTQSSRYLVKRTGEKVFLECVQDMDHENMFWYRQDPGLGLRLIYFSYDVKMKEKGDIPEGYSVSREKKERFSLILESASTNQTSMYLCASSSDRSTDTQYFGPGTRLTVL.

The chain combines TRBV27 with TRBJ2-7; 7 bases agree with TRBD2. The CDR3 consists of 15 residues. The J segment lost 7 bases and the V segment lost 5 bases, leaving 14 bases of the junction unmatched. CDR1 and CDR2 (germline): MNHEY, SMNVEV (reference sequence). CDR3 residues: CASSPYPGTKYEQYF. Written as DNA, the CDR3 is TGTGCCAGCAGTCCCTATCCCGGGACTAAGTATGAGCAGTACTTC.

V and J are TRBV2 and TRBJ1-1, with D maybe TRBD1 (6 bases). Deletions cut 10 bases from V and 1 base from J, with 13 bases between. The germline V gene has CDR1 SNHLY and CDR2 FYNNEI. The CDR3 runs to 13 residues. The CDR3 loop is CATQTGWNTEAFF. DNA for the CDR3: TGTGCCACCCAAACAGGGTGGAACACTGAAGCTTTCTTT. Filled out from reference TRBV2 and TRBJ1-1, the complete variable domain reads EPEVTQTPSHQVTQMGQEVILRCVPISNHLYFYWYRQILGQKVEFLVSFYNNEISEKSEIFDDQFSVERPDGSNFTLKIRSTKLEDSAMYFCATQTGWNTEAFFGQGTRLTVV.

J is TRBJ1-4 and V is TRBV27; D is perhaps TRBD1 (5 bases). Germline assignment: CDR1 MNHEY and CDR2 SMNVEV (reference sequence). There are 15 residues in the CDR3. The V end was cut by 6 bases, the J end by 4 bases, with 15 bases between. The DNA for the CDR3 is TGTGCCAGCAGCACCTCCTCAGGGTATAATGAAAAACTGTTTTTT. This sequence encodes CASSTSSGYNEKLFF.

V usage is TRBV4-1 and J usage is TRBJ1-1; TRBD1 agrees at 9 bases. The CDR3 runs to 13 residues. The V segment lost 4 bases and the J segment 3 bases; nucleotides outside the gene matches: 0. Per the germline V gene, CDR1 is MGHRA and CDR2 is YSYEKL. The CDR3 bases are TGCGCCAGCAGCCGGACAGGGGACACTGAAGCTTTCTTT. This translates into CASSRTGDTEAFF.

The CDR3 loop is CASSLTGVDIQYF. The CDR3 bases are TGCGCCAGCAGCTTAACAGGGGTCGACATTCAGTACTTC. The gene calls are TRBV5-1 and TRBJ2-4, with 7 bases identical to TRBD1. V shed 2 bases and J 8 bases; nucleotides not matched to a gene: 4. CDR3 length: 13 amino acids. The germline CDR1 and CDR2 sequences are SGHRS and YFSETQ.

The chain links TRBV5-1 to TRBJ1-4; no firm D call. V was pared by 0 bases and J by 3 bases, with 6 bases between. CDR3 length: 14 amino acids. From germline, CDR1 is SGHRS and CDR2 YFSETQ. The CDR3 DNA is TGCGCCAGCAGCTTGGACAGCGCTAATGAAAAACTGTTTTTT. This gives the protein CASSLDSANEKLFF.

CDR3 loop: CASSPGLAEMGAQYF. Here the CDR3 DNA reads TGTGCCAGCTCACCCGGACTAGCGGAGATGGGGGCCCAGTACTTC. This chain uses TRBV18 with TRBJ2-5; TRBD2 aligns across 10 bases. The V and J ends lost 3 bases and 9 bases, in that order; junction bases with no gene match: 10. The CDR3 is 15 amino acids. The germline V gene encodes CDR1 KGHSH and CDR2 LQKENI.

This clone has a handful of counts. CDR3 nucleotides: TGCGCCAGCAGCCAAGAATCGGAGAGGGGCTACACCTTC. Its protein product is CASSQESERGYTF. This sequence joins TRBV4-1 and TRBJ1-2; D uncertain. Germline CDR1 and CDR2: MGHRA and YSYEKL. The CDR3 runs to 13 residues. Trimming removed 0 bases at V and 8 bases at J, with 10 bases between.

This chain links TRBV7-9 with TRBJ2-7, with TRBD1 identical over 9 bases. The V gene end was trimmed by 1 base and the J gene end by 4 bases; junction bases not matched to a gene: 5. This CDR3 is 15 amino acids long. Germline CDR1 and CDR2: SEHNR and FQNEAQ (reference sequence). CDR3 nucleotide sequence: TGTGCCAGCAGCTTAGAAGACAGGGGGAGGTACGAGCAGTACTTC. Translated: CASSLEDRGRYEQYF.

The chain links TRBV10-2 to TRBJ2-7, with 12 bases matching TRBD1. The CDR3 length is 15 residues. The V gene end was trimmed by 6 bases and the J gene end by 3 bases; junction bases not matched to a gene: 6. Germline assignment: CDR1 WSHSY and CDR2 SAAADI. CDR3 DNA sequence: TGCGCCAGCAGACCCGGGACAGGGGGCGGCTACGAGCAGTACTTC. Its translation: CASRPGTGGGYEQYF.

The V and J genes are TRBV7-9 and TRBJ2-3; 8 bases agree with TRBD2. Germline CDR1 is SEHNR and CDR2 is FQNEAQ (reference sequence). With 5 bases clipped from V and 4 bases from J, the junction kept 8 bases outside the gene matches. The CDR3 spans 15 residues. CDR3 coding DNA: TGTGCCAGCAGCCCATCAACAGCGGGGGCAGATACGCAGTATTTT. Its translation is CASSPSTAGADTQYF.

The chain links TRBV25-1 to TRBJ2-5, with 12 bases matching TRBD2. The CDR3 covers 16 residues. V shed 0 bases, J shed 4 bases, and the junction held 3 bases outside the gene matches. CDR1 MGHDK and CDR2 SYGVNS come from the germline V gene. The CDR3 coding sequence is TGTGCCAGCAGTGAATATGGACTAGCGGGGCGAGAGACCCAGTACTTC. It encodes CASSEYGLAGRETQYF.

The chain has TRBV7-6 and TRBJ2-1; TRBD1 aligns across 8 bases. Trimming removed 4 bases from V and 5 bases from J; junction bases left unmatched: 4. There are 14 residues in the CDR3. Germline loops: CDR1 SGHVS, CDR2 FNYEAQ. The CDR3 DNA reads TGTGCCAGCAGCTCCGGGACAGGAAACAATGAGCAGTTCTTC. This codes for CASSSGTGNNEQFF.

The chain has TRBV4-1 and TRBJ2-7; D tentatively reads TRBD1 or TRBD2 (5 bases each). Germline CDR1 is MGHRA and CDR2 is YSYEKL. V was cut by 6 bases and J by 3 bases, with 18 bases left in between. The CDR3 consists of 15 residues. CDR3 loop: CASRYGAGTYYEQYF. CDR3 nucleotides: TGCGCCAGCAGGTATGGTGCAGGGACCTACTACGAGCAGTACTTC.

In this sample, this clone turned up a few times. This rearrangement joins TRBV7-9 to TRBJ2-7, with 10 bases identical to TRBD1. The CDR3 runs 14 residues. The germline gives CDR1 SEHNR, CDR2 FQNEAQ (reference sequence). Unmatched junction bases numbered 3, after V lost 4 bases and J lost 3 bases. The CDR3: CASSSDRGIYEQYF. CDR3 coding DNA: TGTGCCAGCAGCTCGGACAGGGGGATCTACGAGCAGTACTTC.

The rearrangement links TRBV5-1 to TRBJ2-7, with a possible D match to TRBD1 (7 bases). V was shortened by 0 bases and J by 3 bases, with 13 bases between the two germline ends. CDR3 length: 15 residues. Germline CDR1 is SGHRS and CDR2 is YFSETQ. In nucleotides, the CDR3 is TGCGCCAGCAGCTTGGTCGGCGGGGACAGCTACGAGCAGTACTTC. It encodes CASSLVGGDSYEQYF. Together with reference TRBV5-1 and TRBJ2-7, the CDR3 gives the full variable domain: KAGVTQTPRYLIKTRGQQVTLSCSPISGHRSVSWYQQTPGQGLQFLFEYFSETQRNKGNFPGRFSGRQFSNSRSEMNVSTLELGDSALYLCASSLVGGDSYEQYFGPGTRLTVT.

The chain is built from TRBV9 and TRBJ2-5, with 9 nucleotides matching TRBD2. CDR1 SGDLS and CDR2 YYNGEE come from the germline V gene. With V trimmed by 2 bases and J by 2 bases, 7 bases remained unmatched. CDR3 size: 16 residues. The CDR3 bases are TGTGCCAGCAGCGTGGGTAGCGGGAGTCAACAAGAGACCCAGTACTTC. It translates to CASSVGSGSQQETQYF. Complete variable domain (other parts from reference TRBV9 and TRBJ2-5): DSGVTQTPKHLITATGQRVTLRCSPRSGDLSVYWYQQSLDQGLQFLIQYYNGEERAKGNILERFSAQQFPDLHSELNLSSLELGDSALYFCASSVGSGSQQETQYFGPGTRLLVL.

This chain uses TRBV9 with TRBJ2-1; TRBD2 matches 7 bases. CDR1 is SGDLS, CDR2 YYNGEE, per germline. The CDR3 sequence is 14 residues long. V was pared by 0 bases and J by 8 bases, with 5 bases of the junction left unmatched. For the CDR3, the DNA is TGTGCCAGCAGCGTAGTGGCGGGAGCTGATGAGCAGTTCTTC. Translated: CASSVVAGADEQFF.

In DNA form, the CDR3 reads TGCGCCAGCAGCCAAGGAGGGGTGGACTACGAGCAGTACTTC. Translation: CASSQGGVDYEQYF. The chain recombines TRBV4-3 with TRBJ2-7; either TRBD1 or TRBD2 may supply D (5 bases each). The CDR3 consists of 14 residues. Germline-derived CDR1 and CDR2 are LGHNA and YSLEER. V lost 1 base and J lost 3, with 10 bases in between.

The table lists this clone with a few counts. The genes are TRBV29-1 and TRBJ2-4, with D perhaps TRBD1 (5 bases). CDR1 is SQVTM and CDR2 is ANQGSEA in the germline V gene. CDR3 length: 11 amino acids. The V gene lost 7 bases and the J gene lost 8 bases, with 12 bases spanning the gap. The CDR3 coding sequence is TGCAGCGCCCCAGTAGGGGACATTCAGTACTTC. This sequence encodes CSAPVGDIQYF. The entire variable domain, with the rest obtained from reference TRBV29-1 and TRBJ2-4, is as follows: SAVISQKPSRDICQRGTSLTIQCQVDSQVTMMFWYRQQPGQSLTLIATANQGSEATYESGFVIDKFPISRPNLTFSTLTVSNMSPEDSSIYLCSAPVGDIQYFGAGTRLSVL.

The rearrangement links TRBV30 to TRBJ2-7; a possible D gene is TRBD1 (6 bases). CDR1 and CDR2 from the germline V gene are GTSNPN and SVGIG (reference sequence). The length of the CDR3 is 18 residues. Trimming took 2 bases from V and 2 from J, leaving 25 bases between them. CDR3 sequence reads: CAWSFGPRNREFAYEQYF. CDR3 DNA sequence: TGTGCCTGGAGTTTCGGGCCCAGAAACAGGGAGTTTGCCTACGAGCAGTACTTC.

The V and J genes are TRBV11-3 and TRBJ2-7; 11 nucleotides match TRBD2. The germline V gene encodes CDR1 SGHNT and CDR2 YENEEA. Trimming took 4 bases from V and 2 from J; bases not matched to a gene: 1. The CDR3 contains 14 residues. CDR3 DNA sequence: TGTGCCAGCAGCTCTAGCGGGAGGCCCTACGAGCAGTACTTC. Translation: CASSSSGRPYEQYF.

This chain joins TRBV27 and TRBJ2-7; D gene unclear. Trimming took off 1 base at V and 3 bases at J, with 16 bases between the two ends. Germline CDR1 is MNHEY and CDR2 is SMNVEV (reference sequence). The CDR3 runs to 16 residues. Here the CDR3 reads CASSLLSPTSLYEQYF. The CDR3 DNA sequence: TGTGCCAGCAGTTTATTAAGCCCCACCAGCCTCTACGAGCAGTACTTC.

This chain joins TRBV4-1 and TRBJ2-1; D ambiguous. The germline V and J ends were trimmed by 0 bases and 7 bases, with 16 bases remaining between them. This CDR3 comprises 16 residues. Germline CDR1 is MGHRA and CDR2 is YSYEKL. The DNA for the CDR3 is TGCGCCAGCAGCCAAGATCGACTCGGGTCGTCGAATGAGCAGTTCTTC. It translates to CASSQDRLGSSNEQFF.